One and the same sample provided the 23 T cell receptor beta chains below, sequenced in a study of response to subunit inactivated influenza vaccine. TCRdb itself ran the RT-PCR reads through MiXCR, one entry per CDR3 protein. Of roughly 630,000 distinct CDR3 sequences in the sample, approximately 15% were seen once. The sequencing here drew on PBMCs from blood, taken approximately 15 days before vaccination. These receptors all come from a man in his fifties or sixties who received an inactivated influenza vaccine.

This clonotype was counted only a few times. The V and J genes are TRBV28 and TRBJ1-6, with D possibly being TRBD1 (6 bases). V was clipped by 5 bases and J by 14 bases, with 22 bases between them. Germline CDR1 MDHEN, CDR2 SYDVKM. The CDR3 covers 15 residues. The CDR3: CASSPQGNFPSALHF. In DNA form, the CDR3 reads TGTGCCAGCAGTCCCCAGGGGAATTTTCCTTCGGCCCTCCACTTT.

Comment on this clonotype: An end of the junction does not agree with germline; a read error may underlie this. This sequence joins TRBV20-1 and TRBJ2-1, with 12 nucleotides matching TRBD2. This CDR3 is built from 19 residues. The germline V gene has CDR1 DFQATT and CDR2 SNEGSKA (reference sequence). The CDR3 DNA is TGCAGTGTTAGAGCTCCCTTACTAGCGGGAGGTTACTGGCACAATGAGCAGTTCTTC. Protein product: CSVRAPLLAGGYWHNEQFF.

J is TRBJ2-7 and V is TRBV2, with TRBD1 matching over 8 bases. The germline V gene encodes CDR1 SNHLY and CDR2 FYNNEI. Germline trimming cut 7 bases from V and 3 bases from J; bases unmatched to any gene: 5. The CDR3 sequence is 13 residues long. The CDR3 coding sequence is TGTGCCAGCACCGATGGACAGGGCTACGAGCAGTACTTC. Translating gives CASTDGQGYEQYF.

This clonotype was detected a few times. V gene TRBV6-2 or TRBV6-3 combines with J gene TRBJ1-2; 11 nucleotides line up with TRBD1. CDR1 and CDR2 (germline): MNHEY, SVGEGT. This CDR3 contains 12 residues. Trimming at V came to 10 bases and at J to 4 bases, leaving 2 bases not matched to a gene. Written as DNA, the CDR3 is TGTGCCACCGGACAGGGGGCCTATGGCTACACCTTC. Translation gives CATGQGAYGYTF.

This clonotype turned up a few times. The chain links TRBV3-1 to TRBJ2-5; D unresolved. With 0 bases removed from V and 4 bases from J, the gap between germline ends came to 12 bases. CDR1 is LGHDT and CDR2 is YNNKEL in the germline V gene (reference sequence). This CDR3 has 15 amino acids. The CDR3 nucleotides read TGTGCCAGCAGCCAAGAAGGCGTGGCGCGAGAGACCCAGTACTTC. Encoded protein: CASSQEGVARETQYF.

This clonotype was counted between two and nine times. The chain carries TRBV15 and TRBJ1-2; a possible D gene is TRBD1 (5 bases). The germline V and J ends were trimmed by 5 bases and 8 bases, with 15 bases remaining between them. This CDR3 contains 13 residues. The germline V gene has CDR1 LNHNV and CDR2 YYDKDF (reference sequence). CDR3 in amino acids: CATSGGREDGYTF. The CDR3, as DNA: TGTGCCACCAGCGGAGGCAGGGAAGACGGCTACACCTTC.

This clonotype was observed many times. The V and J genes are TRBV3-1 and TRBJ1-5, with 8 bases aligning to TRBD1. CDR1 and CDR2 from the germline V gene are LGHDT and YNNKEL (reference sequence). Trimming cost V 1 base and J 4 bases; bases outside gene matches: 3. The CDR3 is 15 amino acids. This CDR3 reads CASSQGTGGNQPQHF. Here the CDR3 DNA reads TGTGCCAGCAGCCAAGGAACAGGGGGGAATCAGCCCCAGCATTTT.

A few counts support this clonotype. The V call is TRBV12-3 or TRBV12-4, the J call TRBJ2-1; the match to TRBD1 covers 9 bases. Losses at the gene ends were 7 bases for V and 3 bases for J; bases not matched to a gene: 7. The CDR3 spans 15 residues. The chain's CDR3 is CASTPGTGNYNEQFF. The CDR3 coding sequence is TGTGCCAGCACGCCCGGGACAGGGAACTACAATGAGCAGTTCTTC.

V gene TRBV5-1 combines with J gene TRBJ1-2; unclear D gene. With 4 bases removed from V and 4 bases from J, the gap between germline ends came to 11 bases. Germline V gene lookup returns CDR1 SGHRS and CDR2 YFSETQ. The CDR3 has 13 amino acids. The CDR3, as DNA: TGCGCCAGCAGCCGAGCCGCTCTCTATGGCTACACCTTC. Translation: CASSRAALYGYTF.

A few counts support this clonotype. CDR3 protein: CASSSGTEPNQPQHF. CDR3 DNA: TGTGCCAGCAGCTCTGGGACAGAACCTAATCAGCCCCAGCATTTT. The V gene is TRBV5-5, the J gene TRBJ1-5; TRBD1 matches 7 bases. This CDR3 is 15 amino acids long. Germline trimming cut 3 bases from V and 4 bases from J; bases unmatched to any gene: 7. The V gene's germline CDR1 is SGHKS and CDR2 YYEKEE (reference sequence).

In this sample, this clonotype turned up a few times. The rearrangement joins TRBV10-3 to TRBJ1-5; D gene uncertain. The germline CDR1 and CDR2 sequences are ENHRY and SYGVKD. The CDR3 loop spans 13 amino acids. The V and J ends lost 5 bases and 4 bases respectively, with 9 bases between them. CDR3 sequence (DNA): TGTGCCATCAGTAACAGCGAGAATCAGCCCCAGCATTTT. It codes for CAISNSENQPQHF.

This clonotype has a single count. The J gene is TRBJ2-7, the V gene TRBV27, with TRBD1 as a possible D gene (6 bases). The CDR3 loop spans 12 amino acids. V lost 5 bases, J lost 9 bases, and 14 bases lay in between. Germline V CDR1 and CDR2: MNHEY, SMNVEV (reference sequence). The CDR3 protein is CASSGTSGGQYF. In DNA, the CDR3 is TGTGCCAGCAGTGGGACATCTGGCGGGCAGTACTTC.

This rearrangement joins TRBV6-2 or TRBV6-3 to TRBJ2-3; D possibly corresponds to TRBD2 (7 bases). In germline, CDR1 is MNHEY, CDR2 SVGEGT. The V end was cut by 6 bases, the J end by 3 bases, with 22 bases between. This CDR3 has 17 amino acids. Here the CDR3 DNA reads TGTGCCAGCAGATCCCCCCTCGGGCGGGGGCTTACAGATACGCAGTATTTT. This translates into CASRSPLGRGLTDTQYF.

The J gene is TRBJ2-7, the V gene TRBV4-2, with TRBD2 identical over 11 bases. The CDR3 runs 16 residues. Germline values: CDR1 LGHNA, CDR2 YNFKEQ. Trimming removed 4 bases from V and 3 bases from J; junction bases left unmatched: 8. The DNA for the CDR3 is TGTGCCAGCAGCCCAGAGATAGGACTAGCGGGCTACGAGCAGTACTTC. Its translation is CASSPEIGLAGYEQYF.

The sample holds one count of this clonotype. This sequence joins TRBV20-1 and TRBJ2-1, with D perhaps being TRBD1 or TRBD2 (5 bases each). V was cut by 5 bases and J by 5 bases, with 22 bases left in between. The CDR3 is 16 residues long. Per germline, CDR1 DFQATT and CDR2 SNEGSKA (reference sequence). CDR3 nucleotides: TGCAGTGCTCACCTACTCAGCGGCAGGGCCCACAATGAGCAGTTCTTC. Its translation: CSAHLLSGRAHNEQFF.

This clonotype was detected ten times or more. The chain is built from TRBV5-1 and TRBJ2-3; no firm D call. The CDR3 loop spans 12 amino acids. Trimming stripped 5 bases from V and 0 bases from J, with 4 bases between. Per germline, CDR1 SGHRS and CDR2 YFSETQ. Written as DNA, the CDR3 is TGCGCCAGCAGGGATAGCACAGATACGCAGTATTTT. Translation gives CASRDSTDTQYF. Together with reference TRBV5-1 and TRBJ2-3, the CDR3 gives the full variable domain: KAGVTQTPRYLIKTRGQQVTLSCSPISGHRSVSWYQQTPGQGLQFLFEYFSETQRNKGNFPGRFSGRQFSNSRSEMNVSTLELGDSALYLCASRDSTDTQYFGPGTRLTVL.

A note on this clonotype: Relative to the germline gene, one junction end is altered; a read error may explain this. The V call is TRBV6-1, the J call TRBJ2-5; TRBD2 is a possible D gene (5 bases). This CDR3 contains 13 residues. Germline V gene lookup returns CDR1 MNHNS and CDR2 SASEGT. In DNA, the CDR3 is TGTGCCAGCAGAGAAGGAGGACAAGAGACCCAGTACTTC. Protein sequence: CASREGGQETQYF.

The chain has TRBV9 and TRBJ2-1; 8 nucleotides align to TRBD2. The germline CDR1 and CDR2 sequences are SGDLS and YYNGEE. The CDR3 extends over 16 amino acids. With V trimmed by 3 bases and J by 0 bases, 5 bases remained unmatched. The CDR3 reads CASSAGLAGSYNEQFF. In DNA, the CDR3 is TGTGCCAGCAGCGCAGGGCTAGCGGGCTCCTACAATGAGCAGTTCTTC. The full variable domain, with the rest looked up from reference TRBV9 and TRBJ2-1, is DSGVTQTPKHLITATGQRVTLRCSPRSGDLSVYWYQQSLDQGLQFLIQYYNGEERAKGNILERFSAQQFPDLHSELNLSSLELGDSALYFCASSAGLAGSYNEQFFGPGTRLTVL.

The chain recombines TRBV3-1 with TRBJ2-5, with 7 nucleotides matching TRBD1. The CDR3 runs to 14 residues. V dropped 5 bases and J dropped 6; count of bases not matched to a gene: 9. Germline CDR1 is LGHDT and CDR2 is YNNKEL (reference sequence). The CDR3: CASSASGGRQTQYF. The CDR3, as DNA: TGTGCCAGCAGCGCGTCAGGGGGTAGACAGACCCAGTACTTC.

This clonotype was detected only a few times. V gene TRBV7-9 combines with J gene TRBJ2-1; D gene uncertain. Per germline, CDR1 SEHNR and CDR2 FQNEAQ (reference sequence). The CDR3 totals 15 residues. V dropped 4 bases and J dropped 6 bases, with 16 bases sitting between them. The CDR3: CASSSAPGSFNEQFF. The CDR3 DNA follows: TGTGCCAGCAGCTCAGCCCCTGGTAGTTTCAATGAGCAGTTCTTC.

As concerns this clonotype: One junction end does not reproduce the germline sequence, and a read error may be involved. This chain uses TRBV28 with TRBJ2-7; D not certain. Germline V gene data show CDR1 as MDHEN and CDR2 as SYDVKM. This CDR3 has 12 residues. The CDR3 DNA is TGTGCCAGCAGACGGGCGAACTACGAGCATTACTTC. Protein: CASRRANYEHYF.

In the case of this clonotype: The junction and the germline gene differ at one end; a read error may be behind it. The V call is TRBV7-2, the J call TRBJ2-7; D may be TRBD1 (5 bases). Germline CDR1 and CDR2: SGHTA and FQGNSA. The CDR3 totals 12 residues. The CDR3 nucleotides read TGTGCCAGCAGGTTAGGGGAACACGAGCAGTACTTC. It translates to CASRLGEHEQYF.

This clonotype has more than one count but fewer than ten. As DNA, the CDR3 is TGTGCCAGCAGCCAACGGTGGAGCCAGTACTTC. Translation gives CASSQRWSQYF. The rearrangement joins TRBV3-1 to TRBJ2-5, with D uncertain. The CDR3 is 11 residues long. CDR1 and CDR2 from the germline V gene are LGHDT and YNNKEL (reference sequence). Trimming removed 2 bases from V and 10 bases from J, with 8 bases in between.